These 17 T cell receptor beta chains were all obtained from the same sample, sequenced in a study of T cells in Graves' hyperthyroidism and ophthalmopathy. The investigators amplified TCR beta CDR3 regions from RNA transcripts. A set of HTBI primers served as the primers for a first-round RT-PCR of the TCR CDR3. TCRdb re-called the multiplex PCR reads with MiXCR, one entry per CDR3 protein. The table shows about 400,000 distinct CDR3 sequences, with 14% occurring only once. Sequenced: blood. The source of these receptors is a woman in her 30s with Graves' ophthalmopathy.

This clonotype was seen at least ten times. This sequence joins TRBV10-1 and TRBJ1-4; unclear D gene. Germline CDR1 and CDR2: WNHNN and SYGVQD (reference sequence). The CDR3 consists of 14 residues. V shed 3 bases and J shed 3 bases, with 8 bases lying between them. DNA for the CDR3: TGCGCCAGCAGTGACCCCTCAGCTAATGAAAAACTGTTTTTT. Translation gives CASSDPSANEKLFF.

This clonotype has a count of ten or more. The V and J genes are TRBV5-1 and TRBJ1-1, with D hard to call. This CDR3 is built from 14 residues. V gave up 4 bases and J gave up 2 bases, with 12 bases separating them. The germline CDR1 and CDR2 sequences are SGHRS and YFSETQ. CDR3 in amino acids: CASSPRPRNTEAFF. The CDR3 DNA is TGCGCCAGCAGCCCGAGACCGAGAAACACTGAAGCTTTCTTT. Full variable domain (outside the CDR3, taken from reference TRBV5-1 and TRBJ1-1): KAGVTQTPRYLIKTRGQQVTLSCSPISGHRSVSWYQQTPGQGLQFLFEYFSETQRNKGNFPGRFSGRQFSNSRSEMNVSTLELGDSALYLCASSPRPRNTEAFFGQGTRLTVV.

J is TRBJ1-5 and V is TRBV4-1, with D possibly matching TRBD1 (5 bases). Germline V CDR1 and CDR2: MGHRA, YSYEKL. The CDR3 totals 14 residues. The germline V and J ends were trimmed by 1 base and 1 base, with 5 bases remaining between them. CDR3 region: CASSQGQSNQPQHF. In nucleotides, the CDR3 is TGCGCCAGCAGCCAAGGACAGAGCAATCAGCCCCAGCATTTT.

This clonotype was recorded many times. This may be a read error, as it is one base from a much larger clone. This chain links TRBV27 with TRBJ2-1; 10 nucleotides match TRBD2. Germline V CDR1 and CDR2: MNHEY, SMNVEV (reference sequence). CDR3 length: 14 amino acids. The V and J ends lost 6 bases and 3 bases, in that order; junction bases with no gene match: 2. The CDR3 DNA is TGTGCCAGCAGCATAGCGGGGGGCTACAATGAGCAGTTCTTC. This sequence encodes CASSIAGGYNEQFF.

This clonotype has at least ten counts. This chain uses TRBV5-6 with TRBJ1-4, with TRBD1 as a possible D gene (5 bases). The CDR3 contains 15 residues. Germline values: CDR1 SGHDT, CDR2 YYEEEE. V was clipped by 1 base and J by 4 bases, with 11 bases between them. As DNA, the CDR3 is TGTGCCAGCAGCTTGTGGGGGGTTCGTAATGAAAAACTGTTTTTT. This sequence encodes CASSLWGVRNEKLFF. Based on the CDR3 plus reference TRBV5-6 and TRBJ1-4, the full variable domain is DAGVTQSPTHLIKTRGQQVTLRCSPKSGHDTVSWYQQALGQGPQFIFQYYEEEERQRGNFPDRFSGHQFPNYSSELNVNALLLGDSALYLCASSLWGVRNEKLFFGSGTQLSVL.

This clonotype was counted at least ten times. This chain uses TRBV12-3 or TRBV12-4 with TRBJ1-1, with a tentative D call TRBD1 (5 bases). V dropped 3 bases and J dropped 5 bases, with 13 bases sitting between them. The CDR3 length is 14 residues. The CDR3 nucleotides are TGTGCCAGCAGTTTTGGCGGGGGGTCGACTGAAGCTTTCTTT. Translation gives CASSFGGGSTEAFF.

This clonotype was picked up a small number of times. The V and J genes are TRBV9 and TRBJ2-3, with 10 bases identical to TRBD2. The germline V gene encodes CDR1 SGDLS and CDR2 YYNGEE. The CDR3 consists of 16 residues. V trimming: 5 bases; J trimming: 5 bases; junction bases outside the gene matches: 11. CDR3 nucleotide sequence: TGTGCCAGCAGTCAAAGACTAGCGGGCGTGGGAGATACGCAGTATTTT. Translated: CASSQRLAGVGDTQYF.

This clonotype was counted ten times or more. The gene calls are TRBV12-3 or TRBV12-4 and TRBJ1-2; a possible D gene is TRBD1 (6 bases). V shed 3 bases and J shed 3 bases, with 17 bases lying between them. The CDR3 consists of 16 residues. The CDR3 sequence is CASSLGAGLVDYGYTF. The CDR3 DNA sequence: TGTGCCAGCAGTTTGGGGGCGGGTCTAGTTGACTATGGCTACACCTTC.

This clonotype was counted between two and nine times. DNA for the CDR3: TGTGCCAGCAGCTTGCAAGGGGAACCGGATCAGCCCCAGCATTTT. This encodes CASSLQGEPDQPQHF. This chain joins TRBV7-8 and TRBJ1-5; D may be TRBD1 (5 bases). CDR1 is SGHVS, CDR2 FQNEAQ, per germline. The CDR3 has 15 residues. V was cut by 3 bases and J by 5 bases, with 14 bases left in between.

The J gene is TRBJ1-2, the V gene TRBV9; 10 nucleotides align to TRBD1. Germline CDR1 SGDLS, CDR2 YYNGEE. With V trimmed by 3 bases and J by 4 bases, 3 bases remained unmatched. The CDR3 is made up of 14 amino acids. CDR3 amino acids: CASSARQGAYGYTF. For the CDR3, the DNA is TGTGCCAGCAGCGCTAGACAGGGGGCCTATGGCTACACCTTC.

This clonotype was seen many times. The chain recombines TRBV3-1 with TRBJ1-1; possible D gene TRBD1, 6 bases. Germline assignment: CDR1 LGHDT and CDR2 YNNKEL (reference sequence). The CDR3 sequence is 11 residues long. V lost 4 bases to trimming and J lost 8 bases, with 8 bases between them. CDR3 residues: CASSLGGEAFF. DNA for the CDR3: TGTGCCAGCAGCCTAGGGGGAGAAGCTTTCTTT.

This sequence joins TRBV20-1 and TRBJ1-2; TRBD1 might be the D (6 bases). The V gene's germline CDR1 is DFQATT and CDR2 SNEGSKA (reference sequence). This CDR3 spans 12 amino acids. The CDR3 coding sequence is TGCACCCCTGAAAGGGGGGACTATGGCTACACCTTC. It translates to CTPERGDYGYTF.

In its sample, this clonotype was seen many times. The rearrangement links TRBV24-1 to TRBJ1-5; the D is unclear. V shed 9 bases and J shed 3 bases, with 8 bases lying between them. Germline V lookup: CDR1 KGHDR, CDR2 SFDVKD. The CDR3 totals 12 residues. CDR3 loop: CATGKDNQPQHF. CDR3 DNA sequence: TGTGCCACCGGGAAGGACAATCAGCCCCAGCATTTT.

The sample holds a few counts of this clonotype. The gene calls are TRBV3-1 and TRBJ1-3; TRBD1 matches at 8 bases. The junction had 9 bases not matched to a gene; V was cut back by 4 bases and J by 7 bases. CDR3 length equals 15 residues. Germline lookup yields CDR1 LGHDT and CDR2 YNNKEL (reference sequence). The DNA for the CDR3 is TGTGCCAGCAGCCCCCTGACAGGGGTCAGTAACACCATATATTTT. Translating it yields CASSPLTGVSNTIYF.

In its sample, this clonotype was seen many times. The chain has TRBV15 and TRBJ1-5, with a tentative D call TRBD1 (6 bases). The CDR3 is 15 residues long. Per the germline V gene, CDR1 is LNHNV and CDR2 is YYDKDF (reference sequence). The V and J ends lost 0 bases and 6 bases respectively, with 12 bases between them. For the CDR3, the DNA is TGTGCCACCAGCAGAGATCGGGGAGGGGGTCAGCCCCAGCATTTT. Translating it yields CATSRDRGGGQPQHF.

Of note for this clonotype: A much larger clone differs by one base, so this may be a read error. The V gene is TRBV7-9, the J gene TRBJ1-6; D unresolved. Germline V gene data show CDR1 as SEHNR and CDR2 as FQNEAQ (reference sequence). This CDR3 contains 13 residues. V shed 6 bases and J shed 7 bases, with 10 bases lying between them. The CDR3 is CASSRDINSPLHF. DNA for the CDR3: TGTGCCAGCAGTCGCGACATCAATTCACCCCTCCACTTT. The full variable domain, its missing parts supplied by reference TRBV7-9 and TRBJ1-6, is DTGVSQNPRHKITKRGQNVTFRCDPISEHNRLYWYRQTLGQGPEFLTYFQNEAQLEKSRLLSDRFSAERPKGSFSTLEIQRTEQGDSAMYLCASSRDINSPLHFGNGTRLTVT.

This clonotype has ten or more counts. This chain uses TRBV11-1 with TRBJ2-5; 8 bases fit TRBD2. The J segment lost 4 bases and the V segment lost 2 bases, leaving 6 bases of the junction unmatched. The CDR3 length is 15 residues. The germline V gene encodes CDR1 SGHAT and CDR2 FQDESV (reference sequence). This CDR3 reads CASSLRTSSRETQYF. The DNA for the CDR3 is TGTGCCAGCAGCTTAAGGACTAGCAGTCGAGAGACCCAGTACTTC.